This T cell receptor beta chain was observed in a study of CD8+CD57+ T cells in acquired aplastic anemia. Study at large: When averaged, DNA from sorted CD4+ and CD8+ cells came to 2.5 to 3.5 ug. Healthy donor CD4+ cell samples had a mean of roughly 9.8 million reads. Notes on the study in general: CD8+ Simpson's diversity did not differ significantly between patients and controls. Patients and controls shared 25 to 35 CD8+ CDR3 sequences, which appeared highly expressed in patients and within their immunodominant clones.

For this clonotype: Its antigen is still unknown.

Profiling that covered TCR beta VDJ and CDR3 relied on genomic DNA as its template. TCRdb reprocessed the reads via MiXCR and lists one record per CDR3 protein. The sample records about 130,000 distinct CDR3 sequences, about 46% being singletons. This sequence was found in a human donor in good health, serving as a control. Sequenced: sorted CD4+, CD8+, or CD8+CD57+ T cells (not recorded which) from PBMCs.

CDR3 bases: TGTGCCAGTACTGACAGTGCAACTAATGAAAAACTGTTTTTT. This translates into CASTDSATNEKLFF. This chain links TRBV19 with TRBJ1-4; D might be TRBD1 (5 bases). Trimming shortened V by 7 bases and J by 0 bases, and 9 bases separated the two germline ends. This CDR3 comprises 14 residues. Germline V CDR1 and CDR2: LNHDA, SQIVND (reference sequence).